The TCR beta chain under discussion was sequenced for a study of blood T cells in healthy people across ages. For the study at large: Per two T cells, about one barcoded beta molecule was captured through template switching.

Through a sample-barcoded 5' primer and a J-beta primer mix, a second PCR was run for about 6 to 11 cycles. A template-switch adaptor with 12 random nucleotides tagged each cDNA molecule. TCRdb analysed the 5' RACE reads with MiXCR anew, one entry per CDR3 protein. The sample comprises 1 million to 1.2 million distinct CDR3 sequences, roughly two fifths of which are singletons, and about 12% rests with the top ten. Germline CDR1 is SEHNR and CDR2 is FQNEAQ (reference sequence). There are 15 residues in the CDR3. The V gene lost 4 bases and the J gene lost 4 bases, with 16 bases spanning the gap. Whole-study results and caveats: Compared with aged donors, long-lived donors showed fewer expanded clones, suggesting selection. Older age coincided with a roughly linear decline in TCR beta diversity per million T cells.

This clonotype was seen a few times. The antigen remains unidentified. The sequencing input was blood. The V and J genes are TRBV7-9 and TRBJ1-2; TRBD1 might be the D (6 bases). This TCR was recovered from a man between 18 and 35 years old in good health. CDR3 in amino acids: CASSYVRGGLYGYTF. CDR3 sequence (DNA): TGTGCCAGCAGCTACGTCAGGGGAGGGCTCTATGGCTACACCTTC.